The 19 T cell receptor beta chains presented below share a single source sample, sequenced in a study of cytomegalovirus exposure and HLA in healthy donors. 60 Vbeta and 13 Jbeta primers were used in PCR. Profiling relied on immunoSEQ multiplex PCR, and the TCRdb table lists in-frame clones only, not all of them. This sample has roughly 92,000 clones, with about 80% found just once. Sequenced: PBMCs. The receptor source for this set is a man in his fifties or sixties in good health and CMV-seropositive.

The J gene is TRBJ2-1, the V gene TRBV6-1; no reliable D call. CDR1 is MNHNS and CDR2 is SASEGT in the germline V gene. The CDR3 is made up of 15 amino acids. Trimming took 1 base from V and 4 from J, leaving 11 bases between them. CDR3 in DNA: TGTGCCAGCAGTGAAGTTCTGCGGCGGTACAATGAGCAGTTCTTC. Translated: CASSEVLRRYNEQFF.

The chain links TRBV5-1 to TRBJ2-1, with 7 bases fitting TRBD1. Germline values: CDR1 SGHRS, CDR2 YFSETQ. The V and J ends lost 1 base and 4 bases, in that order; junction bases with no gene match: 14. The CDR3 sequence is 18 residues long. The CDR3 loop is CASSLTPTGRRLYNEQFF. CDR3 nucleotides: TGCGCCAGCAGCTTGACGCCGACAGGGCGGAGGCTGTACAATGAGCAGTTCTTC.

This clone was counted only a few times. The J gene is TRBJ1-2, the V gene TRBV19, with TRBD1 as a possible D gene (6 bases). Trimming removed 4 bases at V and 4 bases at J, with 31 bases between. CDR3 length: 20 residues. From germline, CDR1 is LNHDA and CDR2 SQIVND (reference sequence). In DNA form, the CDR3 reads TGTGCCAGTAGTACCCGATATGGGGCCCCAAGGACAGACGGATTCTATGGCTACACCTTC. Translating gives CASSTRYGAPRTDGFYGYTF.

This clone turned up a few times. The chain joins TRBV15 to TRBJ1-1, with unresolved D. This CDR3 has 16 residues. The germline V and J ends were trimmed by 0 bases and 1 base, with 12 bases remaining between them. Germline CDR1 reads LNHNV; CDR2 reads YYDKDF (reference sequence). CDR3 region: CATSRDLTGGNTEAFF. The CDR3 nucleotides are TGTGCCACCAGCAGAGATTTGACGGGAGGGAACACTGAAGCTTTCTTT.

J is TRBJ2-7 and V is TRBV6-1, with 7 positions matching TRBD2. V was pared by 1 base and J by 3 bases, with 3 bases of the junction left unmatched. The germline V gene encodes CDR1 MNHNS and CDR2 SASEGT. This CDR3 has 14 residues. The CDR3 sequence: CASSEVGGNYEQYF. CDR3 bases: TGTGCCAGCAGTGAAGTGGGGGGGAACTACGAGCAGTACTTC.

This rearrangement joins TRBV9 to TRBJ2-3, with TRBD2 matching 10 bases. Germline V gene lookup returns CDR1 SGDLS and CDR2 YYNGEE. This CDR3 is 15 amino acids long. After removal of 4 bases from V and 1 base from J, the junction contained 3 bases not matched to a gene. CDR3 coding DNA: TGTGCCAGCAGCCCCGGGACTAGCGGCACAGATACGCAGTATTTT. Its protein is CASSPGTSGTDTQYF.

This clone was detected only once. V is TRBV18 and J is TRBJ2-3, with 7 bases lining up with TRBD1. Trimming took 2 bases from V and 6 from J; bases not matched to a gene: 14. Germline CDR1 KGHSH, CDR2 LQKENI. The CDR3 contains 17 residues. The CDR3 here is CASSPSRQGISWDTQYF. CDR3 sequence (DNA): TGTGCCAGCTCACCAAGCAGACAGGGAATTTCTTGGGATACGCAGTATTTT.

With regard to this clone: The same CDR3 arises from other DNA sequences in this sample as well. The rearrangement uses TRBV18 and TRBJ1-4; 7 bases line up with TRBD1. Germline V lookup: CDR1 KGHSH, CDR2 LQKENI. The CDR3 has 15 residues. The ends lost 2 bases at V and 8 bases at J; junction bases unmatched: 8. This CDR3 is CASSPGQAPYEKLFF. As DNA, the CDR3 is TGTGCCAGCTCACCAGGACAGGCTCCGTACGAAAAACTGTTTTTT.

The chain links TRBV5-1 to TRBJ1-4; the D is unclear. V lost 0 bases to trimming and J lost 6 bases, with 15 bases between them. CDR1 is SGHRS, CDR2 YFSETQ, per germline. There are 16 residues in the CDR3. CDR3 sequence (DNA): TGCGCCAGCAGCTTGGCGGGATCGGGAGGGCATGAAAAACTGTTTTTT. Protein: CASSLAGSGGHEKLFF. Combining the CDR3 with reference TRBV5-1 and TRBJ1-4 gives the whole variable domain KAGVTQTPRYLIKTRGQQVTLSCSPISGHRSVSWYQQTPGQGLQFLFEYFSETQRNKGNFPGRFSGRQFSNSRSEMNVSTLELGDSALYLCASSLAGSGGHEKLFFGSGTQLSVL.

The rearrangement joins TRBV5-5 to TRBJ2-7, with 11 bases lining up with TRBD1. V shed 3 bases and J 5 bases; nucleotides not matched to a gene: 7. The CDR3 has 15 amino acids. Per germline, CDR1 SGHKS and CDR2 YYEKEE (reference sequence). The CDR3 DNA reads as TGTGCCAGCAGCTCCAGGACAGGGGGCCTAGACGAGCAGTACTTC. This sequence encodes CASSSRTGGLDEQYF.

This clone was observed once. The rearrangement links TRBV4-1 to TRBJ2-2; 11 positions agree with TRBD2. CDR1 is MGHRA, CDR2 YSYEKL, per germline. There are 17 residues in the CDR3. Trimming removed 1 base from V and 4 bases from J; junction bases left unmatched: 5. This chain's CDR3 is CASSQGRTSGFTGELFF. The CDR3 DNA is TGCGCCAGCAGCCAAGGGAGGACTAGCGGGTTCACCGGGGAGCTGTTTTTT.

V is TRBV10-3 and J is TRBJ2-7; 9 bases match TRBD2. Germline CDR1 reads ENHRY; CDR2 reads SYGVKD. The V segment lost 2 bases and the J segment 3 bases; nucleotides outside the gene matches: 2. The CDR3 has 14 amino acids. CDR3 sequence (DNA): TGTGCCATCAGTGAGGGGACTAGCAGCTACGAGCAGTACTTC. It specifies CAISEGTSSYEQYF.

The CDR3 reads CASSQDGQGWGYTF. The CDR3 DNA is TGCGCCAGCAGCCAGGATGGACAGGGCTGGGGCTACACCTTC. The J gene is TRBJ1-2, the V gene TRBV4-1; 8 bases align to TRBD1. Germline trimming cut 3 bases from V and 8 bases from J; bases unmatched to any gene: 8. The CDR3 loop spans 14 amino acids. The germline V gene encodes CDR1 MGHRA and CDR2 YSYEKL.

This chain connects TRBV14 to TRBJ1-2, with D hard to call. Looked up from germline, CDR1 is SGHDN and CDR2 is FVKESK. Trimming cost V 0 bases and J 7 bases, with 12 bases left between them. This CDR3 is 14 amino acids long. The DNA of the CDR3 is TGTGCCAGCAGCCAAGATCCCAATTCGAGTGGCTACACCTTC. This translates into CASSQDPNSSGYTF.

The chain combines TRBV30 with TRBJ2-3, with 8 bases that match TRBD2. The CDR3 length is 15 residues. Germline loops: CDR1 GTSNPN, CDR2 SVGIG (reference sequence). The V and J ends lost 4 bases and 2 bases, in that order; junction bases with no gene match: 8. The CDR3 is CAWTPGLGATDTQYF. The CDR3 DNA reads TGTGCCTGGACTCCGGGACTAGGAGCCACAGATACGCAGTATTTT.

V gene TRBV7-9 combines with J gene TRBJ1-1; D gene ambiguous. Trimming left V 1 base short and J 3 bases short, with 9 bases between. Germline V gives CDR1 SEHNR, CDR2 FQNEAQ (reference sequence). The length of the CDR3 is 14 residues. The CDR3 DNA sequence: TGTGCCAGCAGCTTAGAAGGGAGGGACACTGAAGCTTTCTTT. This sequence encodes CASSLEGRDTEAFF.

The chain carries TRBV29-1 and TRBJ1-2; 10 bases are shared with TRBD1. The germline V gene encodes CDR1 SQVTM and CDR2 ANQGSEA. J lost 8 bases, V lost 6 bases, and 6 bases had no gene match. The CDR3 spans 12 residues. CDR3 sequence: CSVRQGAGGYTF. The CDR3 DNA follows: TGCAGCGTCCGACAGGGGGCTGGCGGCTACACCTTC.

CDR3 in amino acids: CASSPTGGGVEKLFF. Written as DNA, the CDR3 is TGTGCCAGCAGTCCTACTGGCGGGGGGGTTGAAAAACTGTTTTTT. The chain is built from TRBV6-5 and TRBJ1-4, with D perhaps TRBD1 (5 bases). CDR3 length: 15 amino acids. Between the trimmed V and J ends, which lost 5 bases and 7 bases, there was a span of 17 bases. The germline CDR1 and CDR2 sequences are MNHEY and SVGAGI.

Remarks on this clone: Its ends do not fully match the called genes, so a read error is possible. CDR3 sequence: CSSSPPGDTQYF. The CDR3 bases are TGTTCCAGCAGCCCGCCCGGAGATACGCAGTATTTT. The chain recombines TRBV7-9 with TRBJ2-3; D unclear. Germline V gene lookup returns CDR1 SEHNR and CDR2 FQNEAQ (reference sequence). The CDR3 sequence is 12 residues long.